This T cell receptor (beta chain) was captured by sequencing in a study of memory CD4+ T cells and cytomegalovirus serostatus. Whole-study context: Donors were healthy Belgian adults, about ten CMV seropositive and 20 to 25 seronegative. General study findings and limits: Of 150 to 200 reported CMV TCRbeta sequences, 65 to 85 were found in memory CD4+ repertoires.

Single viable CD3+CD4+CD8-CD45RO+ cells were sorted as the memory CD4+ T cells. TCRdb's table, derived via immunoSEQ multiplex PCR, lists solely in-frame clones and lacks some. Of about 41,000 clones in the sample, roughly 77% were seen once. As regards this clone: Its specificity is unknown.

Material for sequencing was memory CD4+ T cells from blood. This TCR came from an adult in good health and CMV-seronegative.

CDR3 in amino acids: CASSRRLASDTQYF. The CDR3 DNA reads as TGTGCCAGCAGCCGCAGACTAGCGTCAGATACGCAGTATTTT. J is TRBJ2-3 and V is TRBV7-2; 8 nucleotides match TRBD2. The CDR3 consists of 14 residues. V shed 5 bases and J 4 bases; nucleotides not matched to a gene: 5. The germline V gene has CDR1 SGHTA and CDR2 FQGNSA.